This passage covers 30 T cell receptor beta chains from one sample sequenced in a study of T-cell reconstitution after alpha-beta-depleted transplantation in children. The TCRbeta library incorporated unique molecular identifiers. From the PCR reads, TCRdb called clonotypes with MiXCR, one entry per CDR3 protein. The data hold 230,000 or so distinct CDR3 sequences, with about 12% observed a single time. The sample consisted of PBMCs from the stem cell graft donor, taken from the stem cell graft. These receptors were collected from a human donor who donated a stem cell graft to a child with acute lymphoblastic leukemia.

The sample holds many counts of this clonotype. The chain has TRBV20-1 and TRBJ2-7; 10 bases are shared with TRBD1. The CDR3 has 14 residues. V shed 6 bases, J shed 2 bases, and the junction held 7 bases outside the gene matches. CDR1 and CDR2 (germline): DFQATT, SNEGSKA (reference sequence). The CDR3 reads CSAADRGFAYEQYF. CDR3 DNA sequence: TGCAGTGCCGCGGACAGGGGGTTCGCCTACGAGCAGTACTTC.

This clonotype came up many times. The junction shows a germline mismatch at one end, possibly a read error. The CDR3 protein is CATRPAANSPLHF. Written as DNA, the CDR3 is TGCGCCACCCGCCCGGCGGCCAATTCACCCCTCCACTTT. The chain recombines TRBV12-3 or TRBV12-4 with TRBJ1-6, with D hard to call. This CDR3 is 13 amino acids long.

The table lists this clonotype with many counts. The V and J genes are TRBV5-1 and TRBJ2-3; the D is unclear. Germline values: CDR1 SGHRS, CDR2 YFSETQ. Trimming took 0 bases from V and 2 from J, leaving 7 bases between them. This CDR3 has 14 residues. Here the CDR3 DNA reads TGCGCCAGCAGCTTGGTGGTGACCACAGATACGCAGTATTTT. Residues: CASSLVVTTDTQYF.

This clonotype has ten or more counts. The chain joins TRBV30 to TRBJ1-1, with 7 bases fitting TRBD1. Germline V CDR1 and CDR2: GTSNPN, SVGIG (reference sequence). V shed 5 bases and J 3 bases; nucleotides not matched to a gene: 6. This CDR3 is built from 13 residues. The CDR3 bases are TGTGCCTGGCAGGGACAGCTAGACACTGAAGCTTTCTTT. It specifies CAWQGQLDTEAFF. The whole variable domain, remainder taken from reference TRBV30 and TRBJ1-1, is SQTIHQWPATLVQPVGSPLSLECTVEGTSNPNLYWYRQAAGRGLQLLFYSVGIGQISSEVPQNLSASRPQDRQFILSSKKLLLSDSGFYLCAWQGQLDTEAFFGQGTRLTVV.

This clonotype has at least ten counts. The CDR3 nucleotides read TGCAGTGGTTTTACGGCTAGCACAGATACGCAGTATTTT. Amino acids: CSGFTASTDTQYF. The V call is TRBV20-1, the J call TRBJ2-3, with D uncertain. V was trimmed by 7 bases and J by 0 bases, leaving 11 bases between them. CDR3 size: 13 residues. Germline V gene sequence: CDR1 DFQATT, CDR2 SNEGSKA (reference sequence).

This clonotype was found many times. The chain combines TRBV7-2 with TRBJ2-3; TRBD1 agrees at 8 bases. CDR1 is SGHTA and CDR2 is FQGNSA in the germline V gene. The CDR3 length is 15 residues. Trimming removed 1 base from V and 5 bases from J; junction bases left unmatched: 5. CDR3 region: CASSLGDRRGDTQYF. As DNA, the CDR3 is TGTGCCAGCAGCTTAGGGGACAGGCGGGGAGATACGCAGTATTTT.

The rearrangement joins TRBV5-1 to TRBJ2-7; D is uncertain. The germline gives CDR1 SGHRS, CDR2 YFSETQ. This CDR3 has 14 residues. Between the trimmed V and J ends, which lost 0 bases and 1 base, there was a span of 8 bases. The CDR3 loop is CASSLVVGSYEQYF. CDR3 in DNA: TGCGCCAGCAGCTTGGTCGTGGGGTCCTACGAGCAGTACTTC.

This clonotype was found many times. The rearrangement links TRBV19 to TRBJ2-2; D tentatively fits TRBD1 or TRBD2 (7 bases each). Trimming took off 10 bases at V and 6 bases at J, with 24 bases between the two ends. CDR3 length: 16 amino acids. Germline loops: CDR1 LNHDA, CDR2 SQIVND (reference sequence). CDR3 loop: CATSLRGGRDAGELFF. The CDR3, as DNA: TGTGCCACCTCTCTCAGGGGGGGCAGGGACGCCGGGGAGCTGTTTTTT.

This clonotype was seen repeatedly, ten times or more. The chain uses TRBV9 and TRBJ2-3; TRBD1 matches at 8 bases. V was clipped by 9 bases and J by 4 bases; unmatched bases: 13. CDR1 and CDR2 (germline): SGDLS, YYNGEE. There are 15 residues in the CDR3. The CDR3 coding sequence is TGTGCCACTTCCCGGACAGGGCGAGGAGCAGATACGCAGTATTTT. This codes for CATSRTGRGADTQYF. Using reference TRBV9 and TRBJ2-3 for the parts outside the CDR3, the full variable domain is DSGVTQTPKHLITATGQRVTLRCSPRSGDLSVYWYQQSLDQGLQFLIQYYNGEERAKGNILERFSAQQFPDLHSELNLSSLELGDSALYFCATSRTGRGADTQYFGPGTRLTVL.

This clonotype was recorded at least ten times. The chain couples TRBV4-3 to TRBJ1-5; no clear D gene. Looked up from germline, CDR1 is LGHNA and CDR2 is YSLEER. The V gene lost 1 base and the J gene lost 8 bases, with 12 bases spanning the gap. There are 14 residues in the CDR3. CDR3: CASSQGSPGEPQHF. In nucleotides, the CDR3 is TGCGCCAGCAGCCAAGGGAGCCCCGGGGAGCCCCAGCATTTT.

This clonotype was detected ten times or more. The chain carries TRBV28 and TRBJ1-3; D gene uncertain. The V gene lost 3 bases and the J gene lost 1 base, with 7 bases spanning the gap. Germline V lookup: CDR1 MDHEN, CDR2 SYDVKM. The CDR3 runs to 14 residues. The CDR3 reads CASSFMGSGNTIYF. In DNA, the CDR3 is TGTGCCAGCAGTTTTATGGGTTCTGGAAACACCATATATTTT.

On this clonotype itself: A read error may be the cause here, since a much bigger clone is one base away. This rearrangement joins TRBV10-3 to TRBJ1-2, with unresolved D. CDR3 length: 12 amino acids. Germline V gives CDR1 ENHRY, CDR2 SYGVKD. V was trimmed by 7 bases and J by 2 bases, leaving 8 bases between them. The CDR3 DNA reads as TGTGCCATCAAAAGGGAGAACTATGGCTACACCTTC. It is translated as CAIKRENYGYTF.

This clonotype came up many times. The V and J genes are TRBV20-1 and TRBJ2-7; D might be TRBD2 (5 bases). The germline V and J ends were trimmed by 6 bases and 6 bases, with 15 bases remaining between them. This CDR3 comprises 12 residues. The germline V gene has CDR1 DFQATT and CDR2 SNEGSKA (reference sequence). This chain's CDR3 is CSAETRSGEQYF. The CDR3 DNA reads TGCAGTGCGGAAACTAGAAGTGGCGAGCAGTACTTC.

Ten or more counts support this clonotype. CDR3 amino acids: CASSQGARGLSGANVLTF. The DNA of the CDR3 is TGTGCCAGCAGCCAAGGTGCCAGGGGACTCTCTGGGGCCAACGTCCTGACTTTC. The rearrangement uses TRBV14 and TRBJ2-6; either TRBD1 or TRBD2 may fit D (6 bases each). The CDR3 extends over 18 amino acids. Trimming stripped 1 base from V and 0 bases from J, with 13 bases between. Germline lookup yields CDR1 SGHDN and CDR2 FVKESK.

In its sample, this clonotype was seen many times. This chain uses TRBV7-9 with TRBJ2-5; 7 nucleotides line up with TRBD2. The junction had 9 bases not matched to a gene; V was cut back by 1 base and J by 4 bases. CDR3 length: 16 amino acids. Germline V gene data show CDR1 as SEHNR and CDR2 as FQNEAQ (reference sequence). CDR3 nucleotide sequence: TGTGCCAGCAGCTTAGAATATGATACGGGAGGAGAGACCCAGTACTTC. This codes for CASSLEYDTGGETQYF. Together with reference TRBV7-9 and TRBJ2-5, the CDR3 gives the full variable domain: DTGVSQNPRHKITKRGQNVTFRCDPISEHNRLYWYRQTLGQGPEFLTYFQNEAQLEKSRLLSDRFSAERPKGSFSTLEIQRTEQGDSAMYLCASSLEYDTGGETQYFGPGTRLLVL.

This clonotype showed up many times. The chain combines TRBV29-1 with TRBJ2-6; TRBD1 matches 7 bases. The CDR3 consists of 17 residues. In germline, CDR1 is SQVTM, CDR2 ANQGSEA. V lost 4 bases to trimming and J lost 0 bases; unmatched junction nucleotides: 9. CDR3 in DNA: TGCAGCGTTGGAGAGACAGGGTACTTCTCTGGGGCCAACGTCCTGACTTTC. Its protein is CSVGETGYFSGANVLTF.

The chain combines TRBV4-2 with TRBJ2-5; TRBD1 aligns across 8 bases. The CDR3 totals 14 residues. Trimming removed 4 bases from V and 5 bases from J; junction bases left unmatched: 6. The germline CDR1 and CDR2 sequences are LGHNA and YNFKEQ. The CDR3 here is CASSPNRGSETQYF. In DNA, the CDR3 is TGTGCCAGCAGCCCGAACAGGGGGAGTGAGACCCAGTACTTC.

The table lists this clonotype with many counts. CDR3 residues: CASSVSGPGVSSTYEQYF. The DNA for the CDR3 is TGTGCCAGCAGCGTCTCAGGTCCCGGGGTGAGTTCGACCTACGAGCAGTACTTC. The chain combines TRBV11-1 with TRBJ2-7, with D perhaps TRBD2 (5 bases). Between the trimmed V and J ends, which lost 5 bases and 2 bases, there was a span of 25 bases. The CDR3 runs 18 residues. Per the germline V gene, CDR1 is SGHAT and CDR2 is FQDESV (reference sequence).

This clonotype was detected ten times or more. The V gene is TRBV12-3 or TRBV12-4, the J gene TRBJ2-1; 10 positions match TRBD1. With 7 bases clipped from V and 4 bases from J, the junction kept 4 bases outside the gene matches. The CDR3 runs to 14 residues. Written as DNA, the CDR3 is TGTGCCAGCATCCCGGGACAGGGGTACAATGAGCAGTTCTTC. Translating gives CASIPGQGYNEQFF.

The rearrangement uses TRBV5-1 and TRBJ2-5; the D is unclear. This CDR3 has 16 residues. CDR1 is SGHRS, CDR2 YFSETQ, per germline. V lost 0 bases and J lost 1, with 13 bases in between. CDR3 nucleotide sequence: TGCGCCAGCAGCTTGGTTGCGAGAGAAATCCAAGAGACCCAGTACTTC. Protein product: CASSLVAREIQETQYF.

The chain joins TRBV9 to TRBJ2-1; weak D call: TRBD2 (6 bases). V was shortened by 2 bases and J by 6 bases, with 9 bases between the two germline ends. This CDR3 has 13 residues. Per the germline V gene, CDR1 is SGDLS and CDR2 is YYNGEE. The CDR3: CASSVGGPNEQFF. The DNA for the CDR3 is TGTGCCAGCAGCGTCGGAGGGCCCAATGAGCAGTTCTTC.

There are many counts of this clonotype. V is TRBV6-1 and J is TRBJ2-3, with D possibly TRBD2 on 7 matching bases. This CDR3 is 15 amino acids long. Trimming shortened V by 5 bases and J by 0 bases, and 12 bases separated the two germline ends. The germline gives CDR1 MNHNS, CDR2 SASEGT. In DNA, the CDR3 is TGTGCCAGCAGTCAAGGGGGGGGGAGCACAGATACGCAGTATTTT. Translation gives CASSQGGGSTDTQYF.

This clonotype was seen repeatedly, ten times or more. The chain links TRBV6-1 to TRBJ2-6; 9 positions agree with TRBD1. With 7 bases clipped from V and 0 bases from J, the junction kept 4 bases outside the gene matches. The germline V gene encodes CDR1 MNHNS and CDR2 SASEGT. This CDR3 region has 16 residues. The chain's CDR3 is CASKDRGYSGANVLTF. CDR3 in DNA: TGTGCCAGCAAGGACAGGGGCTACTCTGGGGCCAACGTCCTGACTTTC.

This clonotype appeared many times. The chain recombines TRBV6-2 or TRBV6-3 with TRBJ2-7, with 11 positions matching TRBD2. The V gene end was trimmed by 6 bases and the J gene end by 3 bases; junction bases not matched to a gene: 7. The germline V gene has CDR1 MNHEY and CDR2 SVGEGT. This CDR3 is built from 15 residues. The chain's CDR3 is CASSPLAGGFYEQYF. For the CDR3, the DNA is TGTGCCAGCAGCCCCCTAGCGGGAGGATTCTACGAGCAGTACTTC.

In its sample, this clonotype was seen many times. CDR3 coding DNA: TGTGCCAGCAGCTTGGCCCTGCGTCGGGAGGATTCACCCCTCCACTTT. Translation: CASSLALRREDSPLHF. The chain recombines TRBV5-6 with TRBJ1-6, with D hard to call. The germline V gene encodes CDR1 SGHDT and CDR2 YYEEEE. V shed 0 bases and J shed 8 bases, with 15 bases lying between them. The CDR3 runs 16 residues.

Ten or more counts support this clonotype. This sequence joins TRBV5-1 and TRBJ1-2; weak D call: TRBD1 (6 bases). This CDR3 is built from 16 residues. Germline loops: CDR1 SGHRS, CDR2 YFSETQ. Trimming removed 3 bases at V and 2 bases at J, with 17 bases between. Here the CDR3 DNA reads TGCGCCAGCAGCTCGCACCGGGACAACCTAAACTATGGCTACACCTTC. As protein: CASSSHRDNLNYGYTF.

With respect to this clonotype: This may be a read error, as it is one base from a much larger clone. V is TRBV7-9 and J is TRBJ2-3; D could derive from TRBD1 or TRBD2 (5 bases each). The CDR3 has 17 residues. The germline V and J ends were trimmed by 4 bases and 2 bases, with 19 bases remaining between them. CDR1 is SEHNR, CDR2 FQNEAQ, per germline (reference sequence). The CDR3 sequence: CASSWGTGYTITDTQYF. CDR3 nucleotide sequence: TGTGCCAGCAGCTGGGGGACGGGATACACGATCACAGATACGCAGTATTTT.

In its sample, this clonotype was seen many times. The genes are TRBV5-1 and TRBJ2-2; D is uncertain. The CDR3 extends over 13 amino acids. The ends were cut back, 6 bases at V and 3 bases at J, with 9 bases in the middle. Germline lookup yields CDR1 SGHRS and CDR2 YFSETQ. The CDR3 loop is CASIETDTGELFF. CDR3 nucleotide sequence: TGCGCCAGCATTGAGACGGACACCGGGGAGCTGTTTTTT.

This clonotype was counted at least ten times. The chain recombines TRBV7-2 with TRBJ2-7; no reliable D call. This CDR3 contains 15 residues. V dropped 2 bases and J dropped 2 bases, with 13 bases sitting between them. CDR1 is SGHTA and CDR2 is FQGNSA in the germline V gene. The CDR3 region is CASSLLGPTPYEQYF. In DNA, the CDR3 is TGTGCCAGCAGCTTACTCGGTCCCACCCCCTACGAGCAGTACTTC.

This clonotype occurred many times. The chain combines TRBV5-1 with TRBJ2-2; TRBD1 might be the D (6 bases). V shed 1 base and J shed 6 bases, with 16 bases lying between them. The CDR3 is 16 residues long. The germline V gene has CDR1 SGHRS and CDR2 YFSETQ. CDR3 bases: TGCGCCAGCAGCTTGTGGCAGGGGAATAATGCCGGGGAGCTGTTTTTT. Its translation: CASSLWQGNNAGELFF.